The rows below give T cell receptor beta chains drawn from one sample of a study of blood T cell repertoires in COVID-19. TCRdb keeps only in-frame clones here, not all; method: immunoSEQ multiplex PCR. The sample has approximately 150,000 clones; 65% to 85% are singletons. The sequenced sample was peripheral blood. These receptors originate from a man aged 30-40 years with COVID-19, enrolled during active disease. Each CDR3 is given with its conserved first and last residue. D genes are given only for firm matches. The size of a clone is reported for some rows only, either as once, few or many, or as a class for expanded clones.

>TRBD2|15|.|TRBV10-2|TRBJ2-1
CASSATSGSLNEQFF
TGCGCCAGCAGCGCGACTAGCGGGAGTCTAAATGAGCAGTTCTTC
>TRBD2|14|.|TRBV7-9|TRBJ2-1
CASRSGTSRNEQFF
TGTGCCAGCAGATCCGGGACTAGCAGGAATGAGCAGTTCTTC
>.|17|.|TRBV5-1|TRBJ2-3
CASSPLSGVRSADTQYF
TGCGCCAGCAGCCCCCTGTCCGGGGTGCGTTCCGCAGATACGCAGTATTTT
>TRBD1|14|.|TRBV5-8|TRBJ2-1
CASRGRTGGNEQFF
TGTGCCAGCAGGGGAAGGACAGGGGGCAATGAGCAGTTCTTC
>TRBD1|13|.|TRBV11-2|TRBJ1-1
CASSSTQGREAFF
TGTGCCAGCAGCTCAACACAGGGGCGCGAAGCTTTCTTT
>.|14|.|TRBV2|TRBJ1-1
CASSRDRGGTEAFF
TGTGCCAGCAGCAGAGACCGAGGAGGCACTGAAGCTTTCTTT
>TRBD1|14|few|TRBV30|TRBJ1-5
CAWSAGQGRQPQHF
TGTGCCTGGAGTGCCGGACAGGGCCGTCAGCCCCAGCATTTT
>.|18|.|TRBV6-2/TRBV6-3|TRBJ1-5
CASSLQGAGVDRNQPQHF
TGTGCCAGCAGTTTGCAAGGGGCGGGAGTCGACCGAAATCAGCCCCAGCATTTT
>.|14|.|TRBV6-4|TRBJ1-1
CASRKETGNTEAFF
TGTGCCAGCAGAAAGGAGACGGGGAACACTGAAGCTTTCTTT
>TRBD1|16|once|TRBV24-1|TRBJ1-4
CATSDYTGDLVEKLFF
TGTGCCACCAGTGATTACACAGGGGATCTGGTTGAAAAACTGTTTTTT
>TRBD1|11|once|TRBV10-3|TRBJ2-7
CAIKGQDEQYF
TGTGCCATCAAGGGACAGGACGAGCAGTACTTC
>TRBD1|17|.|TRBV9|TRBJ1-1
CASSPDRVSTPNTEAFF
TGTGCCAGCAGCCCGGACAGGGTCTCGACGCCGAACACTGAAGCTTTCTTT
>.|12|.|TRBV6-6|TRBJ2-7
CASSRVPGEQYF
TGTGCCAGCAGTCGGGTCCCCGGCGAGCAGTACTTC
>.|15|.|TRBV19|TRBJ1-5
CASSIGGNSNQPQHF
TGTGCCAGTAGTATAGGCGGGAATAGCAATCAGCCCCAGCATTTT
>.|15|.|TRBV6-2/TRBV6-3|TRBJ2-7
CASSYEGSRADEQYF
TGTGCCAGCAGTTACGAAGGCTCCAGGGCGGACGAGCAGTACTTC
>TRBD1|16|.|TRBV7-7|TRBJ2-3
CASSLGGDRATDTQYF
TGTGCTAGCAGCTTAGGCGGGGACAGGGCAACAGATACGCAGTATTTT
>.|14|.|TRBV7-2|TRBJ2-1
CASSLDWSYNEQFF
TGTGCCAGCAGCCTCGACTGGTCCTACAATGAGCAGTTCTTC
>TRBD1|15|.|TRBV19|TRBJ2-2
CASSRGQVNTGELFF
TGTGCCAGTAGTAGAGGACAGGTCAACACCGGGGAGCTGTTTTTT
>TRBD1|16|.|TRBV5-1|TRBJ2-2
CASSFGQGRGTGELFF
TGCGCCAGCAGCTTTGGACAGGGCCGGGGCACCGGGGAGCTGTTTTTT
>TRBD2|14|.|TRBV27|TRBJ2-7
CASSVQRTSDEQYF
TGTGCCAGCAGTGTACAGCGGACTAGCGATGAGCAGTACTTC
>TRBD1|15|.|TRBV2|TRBJ1-1
CASTGTGGAGTEAFF
TGTGCCAGCACCGGGACAGGGGGCGCGGGGACTGAAGCTTTCTTT
>TRBD1|15|.|TRBV6-5|TRBJ2-7
CASSLSGDRGYEQYF
TGTGCCAGCAGTCTCTCAGGAGACAGGGGCTACGAGCAGTACTTC
>.|14|.|TRBV28|TRBJ1-1
CASSLFGEATEAFF
TGTGCCAGCAGTTTATTCGGGGAGGCCACTGAAGCTTTCTTT
>TRBD1|14|.|TRBV30|TRBJ2-5
CAWRTQGARETQYF
TGTGCCTGGAGGACGCAGGGGGCCCGAGAGACCCAGTACTTC